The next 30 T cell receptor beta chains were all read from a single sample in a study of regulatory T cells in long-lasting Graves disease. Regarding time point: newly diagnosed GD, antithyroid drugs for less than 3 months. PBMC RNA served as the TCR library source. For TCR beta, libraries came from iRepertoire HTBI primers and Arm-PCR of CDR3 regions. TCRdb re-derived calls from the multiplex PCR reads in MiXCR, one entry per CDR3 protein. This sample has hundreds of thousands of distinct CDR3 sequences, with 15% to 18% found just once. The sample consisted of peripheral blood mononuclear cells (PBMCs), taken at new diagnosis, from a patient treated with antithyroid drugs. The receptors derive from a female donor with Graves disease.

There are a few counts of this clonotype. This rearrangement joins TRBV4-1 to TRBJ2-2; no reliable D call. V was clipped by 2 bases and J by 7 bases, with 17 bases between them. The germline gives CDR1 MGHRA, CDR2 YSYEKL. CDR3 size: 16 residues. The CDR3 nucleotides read TGCGCCAGCAGCCAAAGTTCGACGGCCTGGGGCGGGGAGCTGTTTTTT. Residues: CASSQSSTAWGGELFF.

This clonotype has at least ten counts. Here the CDR3 DNA reads TGTGCCAGCAGTAGGACTAGCGGACCGAACAATGAGCAGTTCTTC. Encoded protein: CASSRTSGPNNEQFF. This chain joins TRBV6-1 and TRBJ2-1, with 10 positions matching TRBD2. The V segment lost 5 bases and the J segment 5 bases; nucleotides outside the gene matches: 6. The germline V gene has CDR1 MNHNS and CDR2 SASEGT. This CDR3 contains 15 residues.

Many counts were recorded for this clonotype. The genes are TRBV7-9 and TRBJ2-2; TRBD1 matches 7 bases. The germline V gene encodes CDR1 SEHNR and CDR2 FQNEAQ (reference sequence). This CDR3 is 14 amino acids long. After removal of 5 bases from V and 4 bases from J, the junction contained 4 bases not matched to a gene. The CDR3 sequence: CASSVDRVTGELFF. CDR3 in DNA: TGTGCCAGCAGCGTAGACAGGGTCACCGGGGAGCTGTTTTTT. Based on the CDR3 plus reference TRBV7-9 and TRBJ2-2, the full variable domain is DTGVSQNPRHKITKRGQNVTFRCDPISEHNRLYWYRQTLGQGPEFLTYFQNEAQLEKSRLLSDRFSAERPKGSFSTLEIQRTEQGDSAMYLCASSVDRVTGELFFGEGSRLTVL.

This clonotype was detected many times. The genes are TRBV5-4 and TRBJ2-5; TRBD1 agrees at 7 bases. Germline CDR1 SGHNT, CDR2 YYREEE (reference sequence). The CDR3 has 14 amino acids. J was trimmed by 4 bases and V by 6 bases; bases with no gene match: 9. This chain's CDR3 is CASTPQGDRETQYF. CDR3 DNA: TGTGCCAGCACCCCCCAGGGGGACAGAGAGACCCAGTACTTC.

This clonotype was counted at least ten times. In DNA, the CDR3 is TGTGCCAGCAGTTTATACCCGCGGGGGGGTGGAGAAAAACTGTTTTTT. This gives the protein CASSLYPRGGGEKLFF. The chain carries TRBV28 and TRBJ1-4; possibly TRBD1 for D (5 bases). Per the germline V gene, CDR1 is MDHEN and CDR2 is SYDVKM. The CDR3 sequence is 16 residues long. Between the trimmed V and J ends, which lost 1 base and 8 bases, there was a span of 17 bases.

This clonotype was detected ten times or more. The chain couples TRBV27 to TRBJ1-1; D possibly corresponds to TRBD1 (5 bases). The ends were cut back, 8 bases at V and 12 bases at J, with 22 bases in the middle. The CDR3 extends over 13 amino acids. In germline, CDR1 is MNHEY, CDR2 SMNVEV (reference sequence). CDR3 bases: TGTGCCAGCCCCCGTACGGGGGGTGTCTTAACTTTCTTT. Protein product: CASPRTGGVLTFF.

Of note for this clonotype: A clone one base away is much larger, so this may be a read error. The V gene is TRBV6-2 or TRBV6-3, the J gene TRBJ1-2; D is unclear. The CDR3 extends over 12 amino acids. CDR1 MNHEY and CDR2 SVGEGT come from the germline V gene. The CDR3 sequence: CASGYSGDGYTF. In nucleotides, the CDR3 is TGTGCCAGCGGTTACTCAGGAGATGGCTACACCTTC.

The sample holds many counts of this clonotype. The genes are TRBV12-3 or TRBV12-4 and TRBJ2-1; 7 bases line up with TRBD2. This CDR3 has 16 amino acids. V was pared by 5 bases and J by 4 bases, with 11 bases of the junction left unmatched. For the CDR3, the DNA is TGTGCCAGCAGTCCACTGGCGGGAGAGACTTACAATGAGCAGTTCTTC. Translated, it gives CASSPLAGETYNEQFF.

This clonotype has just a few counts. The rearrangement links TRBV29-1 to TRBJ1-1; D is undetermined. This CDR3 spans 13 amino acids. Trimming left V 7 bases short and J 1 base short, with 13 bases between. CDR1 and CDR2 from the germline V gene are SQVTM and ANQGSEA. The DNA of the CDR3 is TGCAGCGAAACAGTAAAGACGAACACTGAAGCTTTCTTT. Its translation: CSETVKTNTEAFF. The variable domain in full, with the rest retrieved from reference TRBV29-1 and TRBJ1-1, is SAVISQKPSRDICQRGTSLTIQCQVDSQVTMMFWYRQQPGQSLTLIATANQGSEATYESGFVIDKFPISRPNLTFSTLTVSNMSPEDSSIYLCSETVKTNTEAFFGQGTRLTVV.

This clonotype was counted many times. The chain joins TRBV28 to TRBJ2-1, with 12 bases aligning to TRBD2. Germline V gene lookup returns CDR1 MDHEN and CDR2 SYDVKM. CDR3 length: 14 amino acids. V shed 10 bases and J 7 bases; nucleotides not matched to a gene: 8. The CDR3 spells CAIQRLAGVNEQFF. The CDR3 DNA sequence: TGTGCCATCCAGAGACTAGCGGGAGTAAATGAGCAGTTCTTC.

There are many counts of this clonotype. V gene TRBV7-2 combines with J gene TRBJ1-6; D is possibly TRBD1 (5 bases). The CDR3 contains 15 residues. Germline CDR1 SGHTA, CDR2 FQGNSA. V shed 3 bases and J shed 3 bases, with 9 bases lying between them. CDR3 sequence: CASSFGDSYNSPLHF. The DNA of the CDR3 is TGTGCCAGCAGCTTCGGAGACAGCTATAATTCACCCCTCCACTTT.

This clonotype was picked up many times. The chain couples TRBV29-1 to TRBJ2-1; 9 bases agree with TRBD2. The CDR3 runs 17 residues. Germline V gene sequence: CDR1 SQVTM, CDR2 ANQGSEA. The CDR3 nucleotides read TGCACCCATGAAGGGGGGTTAGCGGGGGCCCTTCTCTATGAGCAGTTCTTC. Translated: CTHEGGLAGALLYEQFF.

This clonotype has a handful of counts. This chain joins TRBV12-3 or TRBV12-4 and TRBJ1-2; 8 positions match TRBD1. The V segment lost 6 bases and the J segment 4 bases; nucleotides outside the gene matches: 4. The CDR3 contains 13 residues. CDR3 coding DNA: TGTGCCAGCAGCCCGGGACAGGTCTATGGCTACACCTTC. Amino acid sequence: CASSPGQVYGYTF.

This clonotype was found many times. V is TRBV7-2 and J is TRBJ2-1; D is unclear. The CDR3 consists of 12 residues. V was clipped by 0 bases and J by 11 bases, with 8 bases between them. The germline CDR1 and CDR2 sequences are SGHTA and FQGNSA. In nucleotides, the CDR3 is TGTGCCAGCAGCTTAGCAGAGGTAAAGCAGTTCTTC. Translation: CASSLAEVKQFF.

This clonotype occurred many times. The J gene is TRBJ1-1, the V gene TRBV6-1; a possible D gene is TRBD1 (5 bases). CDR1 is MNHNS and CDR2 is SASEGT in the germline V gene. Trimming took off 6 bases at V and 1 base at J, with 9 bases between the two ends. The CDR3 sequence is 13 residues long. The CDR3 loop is CASSRGRNTEAFF. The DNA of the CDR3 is TGTGCCAGCAGCCGGGGCAGGAACACTGAAGCTTTCTTT.

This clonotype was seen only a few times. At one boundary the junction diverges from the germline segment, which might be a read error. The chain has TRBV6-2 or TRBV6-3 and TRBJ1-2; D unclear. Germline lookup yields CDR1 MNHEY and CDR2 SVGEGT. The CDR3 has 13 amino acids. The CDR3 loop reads CASNPDGNYGCTF. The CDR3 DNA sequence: TGTGCCAGCAACCCCGACGGGAACTATGGCTGCACCTTC.

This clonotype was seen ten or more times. CDR3 protein: CASSFGLADNEQFF. CDR3 DNA: TGTGCCAGCAGTTTCGGCCTAGCGGACAATGAGCAGTTCTTC. This chain links TRBV27 with TRBJ2-1, with 7 nucleotides matching TRBD2. V lost 3 bases, J lost 5 bases, and 4 bases stayed unmatched. CDR1 and CDR2 (germline): MNHEY, SMNVEV (reference sequence). This CDR3 comprises 14 residues.

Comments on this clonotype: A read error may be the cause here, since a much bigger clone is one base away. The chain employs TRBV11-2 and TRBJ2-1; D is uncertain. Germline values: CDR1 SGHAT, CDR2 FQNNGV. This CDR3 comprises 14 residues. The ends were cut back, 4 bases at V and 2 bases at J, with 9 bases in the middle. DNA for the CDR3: TGTGCCAGCAGCTCCGGTGGCCCCTACAATGAGCAGTTCTTC. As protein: CASSSGGPYNEQFF. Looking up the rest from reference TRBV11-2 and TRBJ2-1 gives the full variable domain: EAGVAQSPRYKIIEKRQSVAFWCNPISGHATLYWYQQILGQGPKLLIQFQNNGVVDDSQLPKDRFSAERLKGVDSTLKIQPAKLEDSAVYLCASSSGGPYNEQFFGPGTRLTVL.

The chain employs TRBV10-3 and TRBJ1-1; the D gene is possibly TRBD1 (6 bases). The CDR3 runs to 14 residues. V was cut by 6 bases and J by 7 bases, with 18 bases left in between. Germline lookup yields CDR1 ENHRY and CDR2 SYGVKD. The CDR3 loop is CAISRGGQEGEAFF. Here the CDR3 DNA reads TGTGCCATCAGCCGCGGGGGCCAGGAGGGTGAAGCTTTCTTT.

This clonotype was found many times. CDR3 coding DNA: TGTGCCAGCAGTTACCAGCGACAGAATGAAAAACTGTTTTTT. Translation: CASSYQRQNEKLFF. This chain links TRBV6-5 with TRBJ1-4, with a possible D match to TRBD1 (5 bases). The V end was cut by 2 bases, the J end by 5 bases, with 9 bases between. The CDR3 is made up of 14 amino acids. The germline gives CDR1 MNHEY, CDR2 SVGAGI.

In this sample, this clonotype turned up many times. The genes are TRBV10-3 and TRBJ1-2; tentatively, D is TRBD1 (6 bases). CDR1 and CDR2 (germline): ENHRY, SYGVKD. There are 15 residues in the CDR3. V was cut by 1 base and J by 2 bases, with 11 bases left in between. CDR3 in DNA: TGTGCCATCAGTGAGTTTCCCGGACAGAACTATGGCTACACCTTC. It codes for CAISEFPGQNYGYTF.

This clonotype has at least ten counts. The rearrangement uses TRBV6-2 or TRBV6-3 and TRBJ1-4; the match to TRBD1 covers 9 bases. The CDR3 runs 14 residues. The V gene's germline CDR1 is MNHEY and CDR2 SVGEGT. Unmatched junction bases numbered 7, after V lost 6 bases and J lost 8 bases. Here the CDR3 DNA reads TGTGCCAGCAGCACCGGGACAGGGCTGGAAAAACTGTTTTTT. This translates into CASSTGTGLEKLFF.

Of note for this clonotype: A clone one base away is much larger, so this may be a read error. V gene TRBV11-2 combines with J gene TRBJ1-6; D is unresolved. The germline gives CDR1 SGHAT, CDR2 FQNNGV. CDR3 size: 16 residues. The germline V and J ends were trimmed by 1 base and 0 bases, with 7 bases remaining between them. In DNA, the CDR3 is TGTGCCAGCAGCTTAGGGGGAGGCTCCTATAATTCACCCCTCCACTTT. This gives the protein CASSLGGGSYNSPLHF.

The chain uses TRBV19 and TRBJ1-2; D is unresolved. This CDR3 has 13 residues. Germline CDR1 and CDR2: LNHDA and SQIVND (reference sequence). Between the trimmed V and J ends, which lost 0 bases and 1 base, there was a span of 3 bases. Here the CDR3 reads CASSIEVNYGYTF. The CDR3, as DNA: TGTGCCAGTAGTATAGAGGTTAACTATGGCTACACCTTC.

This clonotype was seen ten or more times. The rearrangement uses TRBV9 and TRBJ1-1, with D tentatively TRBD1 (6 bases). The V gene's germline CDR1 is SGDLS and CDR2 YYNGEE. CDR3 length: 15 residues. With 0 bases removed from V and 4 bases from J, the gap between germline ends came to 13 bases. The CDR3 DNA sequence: TGTGCCAGCAGCGTAGGGGGCAGGGGATCCACTGAAGCTTTCTTT. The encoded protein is CASSVGGRGSTEAFF.

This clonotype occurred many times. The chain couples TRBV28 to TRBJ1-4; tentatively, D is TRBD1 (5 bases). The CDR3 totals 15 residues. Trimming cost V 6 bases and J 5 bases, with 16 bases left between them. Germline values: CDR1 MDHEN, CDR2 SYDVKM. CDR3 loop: CASSLGGGKNEKLFF. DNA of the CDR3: TGTGCCAGCAGCCTCGGGGGGGGGAAGAATGAAAAACTGTTTTTT.

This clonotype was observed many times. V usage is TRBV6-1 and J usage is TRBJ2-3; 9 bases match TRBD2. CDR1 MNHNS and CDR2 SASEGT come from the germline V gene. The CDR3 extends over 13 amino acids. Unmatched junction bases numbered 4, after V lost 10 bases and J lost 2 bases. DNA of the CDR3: TGTGCCACGACTAGCGGAGTCACAGATACGCAGTATTTT. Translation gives CATTSGVTDTQYF.

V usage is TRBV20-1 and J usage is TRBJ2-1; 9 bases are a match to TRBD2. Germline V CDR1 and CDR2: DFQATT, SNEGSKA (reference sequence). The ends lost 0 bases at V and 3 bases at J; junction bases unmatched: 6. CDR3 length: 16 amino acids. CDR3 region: CSARDVAGARYNEQFF. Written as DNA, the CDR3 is TGCAGTGCTAGAGATGTAGCGGGGGCCCGCTACAATGAGCAGTTCTTC.

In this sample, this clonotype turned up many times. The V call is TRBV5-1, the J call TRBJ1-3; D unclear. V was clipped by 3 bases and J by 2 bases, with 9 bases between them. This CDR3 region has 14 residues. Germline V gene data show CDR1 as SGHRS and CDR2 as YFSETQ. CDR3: CASSSDGTGNTIYF. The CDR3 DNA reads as TGCGCCAGCAGCTCCGACGGTACTGGAAACACCATATATTTT.

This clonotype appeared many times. The CDR3 DNA is TGTGCCTGGAGCGGCGGCCCGAATGGCTACACCTTC. This sequence encodes CAWSGGPNGYTF. The chain recombines TRBV30 with TRBJ1-2; D is unresolved. With 3 bases removed from V and 6 bases from J, the gap between germline ends came to 11 bases. Germline CDR1 reads GTSNPN; CDR2 reads SVGIG (reference sequence). The length of the CDR3 is 12 residues. The whole variable domain, remainder taken from reference TRBV30 and TRBJ1-2, is SQTIHQWPATLVQPVGSPLSLECTVEGTSNPNLYWYRQAAGRGLQLLFYSVGIGQISSEVPQNLSASRPQDRQFILSSKKLLLSDSGFYLCAWSGGPNGYTFGSGTRLTVV.